The source of this TCR beta chain is a study of control samples from healthy donors and cancer patients. The CDR3 runs to 14 residues. Between the trimmed V and J ends, which lost 5 bases and 7 bases, there was a span of 17 bases. Germline CDR1 and CDR2: SGHTA and FQGNSA. The assay was immunoSEQ multiplex PCR, and TCRdb's table has in-frame clones only and misses some. The data hold under 140,000 clones, with around 87% observed a single time. Sequencing used PBMCs. The V call is TRBV7-2, the J call TRBJ2-5, with D perhaps being TRBD1 or TRBD2 (7 bases each). This receptor was identified in an older woman with lung cancer. CDR3 coding DNA: TGTGCCAGCAGCCCGGGGGGACAGATCGGGACCCAGTACTTC. This translates into CASSPGGQIGTQYF.